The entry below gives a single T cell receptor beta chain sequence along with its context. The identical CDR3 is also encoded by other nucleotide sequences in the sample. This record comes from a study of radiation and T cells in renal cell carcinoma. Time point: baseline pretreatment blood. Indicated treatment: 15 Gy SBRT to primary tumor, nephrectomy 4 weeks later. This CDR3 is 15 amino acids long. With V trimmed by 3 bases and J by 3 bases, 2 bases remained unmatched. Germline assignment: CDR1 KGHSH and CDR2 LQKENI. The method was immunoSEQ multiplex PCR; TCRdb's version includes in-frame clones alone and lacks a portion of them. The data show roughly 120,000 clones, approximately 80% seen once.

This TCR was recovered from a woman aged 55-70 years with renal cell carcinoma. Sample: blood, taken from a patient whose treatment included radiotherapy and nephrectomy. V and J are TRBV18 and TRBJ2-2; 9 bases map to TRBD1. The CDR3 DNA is TGTGCCAGCTCACCTAGACAGGGGGACACCGGGGAGCTGTTTTTT. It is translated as CASSPRQGDTGELFF.